Described below is a single T cell receptor (beta chain) sequence and its context. This clone's antigen is unknown. The input lacks base qualities; no much larger clone sits a single base away. High-throughput TCR beta sequencing profiled peripheral blood CD8+ and CD4+ T cells from healthy donors, Susac syndrome patients and multiple sclerosis patients. Multiple sclerosis controls were treatment-naive patients with stable or active relapsing-remitting disease fulfilling revised McDonald criteria. Bulk CD8+ and CD4+ T cells were purified by magnetic negative isolation, while CD8+ TEMRA cells were enriched using FACS. Blood was drawn into EDTA tubes, processed within 24 hours, and PBMCs were isolated by density gradient centrifugation. PBMCs destined for TCR sequencing were cryopreserved in liquid nitrogen and later thawed in a 37 °C water bath. The sorted or isolated CD4+, CD8+ and CD8+ TEMRA cells reached a purity of at least 90%.

This specimen comes from a study of CD8 T cells in Susac syndrome (dated by TCRdb to between 2017 and 2020). Background for the entire study: Whether CD8+ T cell activation and differentiation in Susac syndrome was antigen driven was tested using repertoire sequencing. CD8+ T cell repertoire clonality was compared between about a dozen healthy donors, roughly 14 Susac syndrome patients and roughly 15 multiple sclerosis patients.

Study-wide conclusions, independent of this receptor: The number of individuals in the TCR sequencing and HLA analysis was acknowledged as relatively small.

Reading from cysteine to phenylalanine, the CDR3 counts 15 amino acids. The kept DNA is CDR3 alone, 45 bases in frame from the first base. CDR1 and CDR2 were assigned from the germline V gene (reference sequence) as GTSNPN and SVGIG. Trimming at the junction amounts to 4 bases on V and 8 bases on J, and the germline ends lie 20 bases apart. RNA was extracted using the RNeasy kit, and about 0.5 to 1 ug of the RNA was reverse transcribed with random hexamers. The immunoSEQ multiplex PCR assay, covering 54 Vbeta and 13 Jbeta segments, was used to amplify TCR beta CDR3 regions. PCR amplification bias was corrected by using a synthetic template baseline for primer optimization and computational correction. For the original study's pipeline: Reads were annotated to V, D and J genes according to IMGT and were analyzed with immunoSEQ Analyzer, with only productive sequences retained. To calculate clonality, Shannon entropy was normalized by log2 of the number of productive unique sequences and then subtracted from one. For each patient and control, public and private clones were evaluated within the 100 most prevalent clones. Susac-specific clones were defined as absent from healthy and MS cohorts, around 1,000 published viral clones and other ImmuneACCESS disease sequences. TCRdb's own reprocessing of the public reads used fastp at Q25 and MiXCR and kept productive beta chains. Rows are combined by CDR3 protein, so each entry shows the most common genes and DNA. The V and J calls and clone size are TCRdb's, not the authors'. For this sample there are a few hundred thousand distinct CDR3 sequences; 90% to 95% appear just once. The ten largest make up approximately 0.13% of the sample.

The V gene is TRBV30 and the J gene is TRBJ1-4; 5 matching bases give a weak D call of TRBD1. The sample was CD8+ T cells from PBMCs. The receptor's source is a human donor with multiple sclerosis. Here the CDR3 is given as CAWNLGNRIGEKLFF. The sequenced DNA is TGTGCCTGGAATCTAGGGAACAGGATAGGAGAAAAACTGTTTTTT.